One and the same sample provided the 20 T cell receptor beta chains below, sequenced in a study of blood T cell repertoires in COVID-19. Produced via immunoSEQ multiplex PCR; TCRdb's table is partial and in-frame only. The table has some 110,000 clones, around 85% seen once. Input material: peripheral blood. The receptors were gathered from a woman older than 75 with COVID-19, enrolled during active disease.

This rearrangement joins TRBV6-5 to TRBJ1-5, with 8 bases fitting TRBD1. The V gene's germline CDR1 is MNHEY and CDR2 SVGAGI. The CDR3 loop spans 13 amino acids. V lost 8 bases and J lost 4; bases outside the gene matches: 4. CDR3 in amino acids: CASVTGGNQPQHF. CDR3 DNA sequence: TGTGCCAGCGTTACAGGGGGGAATCAGCCCCAGCATTTT.

This clone has just one count. The chain is built from TRBV18 and TRBJ1-1, with D uncertain. V was shortened by 8 bases and J by 0 bases, with 16 bases between the two germline ends. The CDR3 loop spans 15 amino acids. In germline, CDR1 is KGHSH, CDR2 LQKENI. The CDR3 spells CASGGQIPLNTEAFF. In DNA, the CDR3 is TGTGCCAGCGGTGGGCAGATTCCTTTGAACACTGAAGCTTTCTTT. Variable domain in full (rest from reference TRBV18 and TRBJ1-1): NAGVMQNPRHLVRRRGQEARLRCSPMKGHSHVYWYRQLPEEGLKFMVYLQKENIIDESGMPKERFSAEFPKEGPSILRIQQVVRGDSAAYFCASGGQIPLNTEAFFGQGTRLTVV.

The chain combines TRBV6-2 or TRBV6-3 with TRBJ2-7; D is undetermined. Germline V CDR1 and CDR2: MNHEY, SVGEGT. This CDR3 has 12 amino acids. Trimming left V 2 bases short and J 11 bases short, with 13 bases between. Here the CDR3 DNA reads TGTGCCAGCAGTTACGGTTTGGGTGAGGAGTACTTC. It is translated as CASSYGLGEEYF.

This clone came up once. This chain uses TRBV24-1 with TRBJ2-3; 7 bases match TRBD2. The J segment lost 6 bases and the V segment lost 5 bases, leaving 10 bases of the junction unmatched. Germline V gene data show CDR1 as KGHDR and CDR2 as SFDVKD. This CDR3 is 15 amino acids long. In DNA, the CDR3 is TGTGCCACCAGTGTAGGCGGGAGTGTTAGGGATACGCAGTATTTT. It codes for CATSVGGSVRDTQYF.

The gene calls are TRBV28 and TRBJ2-5, with D possibly TRBD1 on 6 matching bases. The CDR3 covers 15 residues. Germline V CDR1 and CDR2: MDHEN, SYDVKM. Trimming stripped 5 bases from V and 2 bases from J, with 15 bases between. The CDR3 is CASSQTQGWQETQYF. CDR3 nucleotide sequence: TGTGCCAGCAGTCAGACACAGGGTTGGCAAGAGACCCAGTACTTC.

This clone was seen once. The CDR3 here is CASSHGRSYTDTQYF. The CDR3 bases are TGTGCCAGCTCACACGGGAGGTCGTACACAGATACGCAGTATTTT. This chain connects TRBV18 to TRBJ2-3; TRBD2 agrees at 7 bases. V trimming: 4 bases; J trimming: 2 bases; junction bases outside the gene matches: 6. The CDR3 length is 15 residues. Germline V lookup: CDR1 KGHSH, CDR2 LQKENI.

J is TRBJ2-2 and V is TRBV11-3; D perhaps matches TRBD2 (6 bases). The germline CDR1 and CDR2 sequences are SGHNT and YENEEA. The CDR3 runs to 13 residues. V was cut by 5 bases and J by 5 bases, with 9 bases left in between. This CDR3 reads CASSVGLTGELFF. CDR3 in DNA: TGTGCCAGCAGCGTTGGACTAACCGGGGAGCTGTTTTTT.

The DNA for the CDR3 is TGTGCCAGCAGCTCAAAAGGGACTAGCGGGAGCACTCTCGAGCAGTACTTC. Protein sequence: CASSSKGTSGSTLEQYF. J is TRBJ2-7 and V is TRBV7-8; 14 positions agree with TRBD2. Trimming cost V 4 bases and J 6 bases; bases outside gene matches: 11. Germline V CDR1 and CDR2: SGHVS, FQNEAQ. CDR3 length equals 17 residues. The whole variable domain, filled in from reference TRBV7-8 and TRBJ2-7, reads GAGVSQSPRYKVAKRGQDVALRCDPISGHVSLFWYQQALGQGPEFLTYFQNEAQLDKSGLPSDRFFAERPEGSVSTLKIQRTQQEDSAVYLCASSSKGTSGSTLEQYFGPGTRLTVT.

The table lists this clone with a few counts. This rearrangement joins TRBV6-5 to TRBJ1-3; D possibly corresponds to TRBD1 (6 bases). The CDR3 runs to 14 residues. The V and J ends lost 7 bases and 0 bases respectively, with 10 bases between them. Germline V gene sequence: CDR1 MNHEY, CDR2 SVGAGI. This chain's CDR3 is CASKQGTSGNTIYF. The CDR3 bases are TGTGCCAGCAAACAGGGAACCTCTGGAAACACCATATATTTT.

V gene TRBV19 combines with J gene TRBJ1-5; the D gene is possibly TRBD1 (5 bases). Per germline, CDR1 LNHDA and CDR2 SQIVND (reference sequence). The V end lost 5 bases, the J end lost 4 bases, and 12 bases lay between the germline ends. The CDR3 contains 14 residues. Here the CDR3 reads CASSSGGRNQPQHF. The CDR3 nucleotides are TGTGCCAGTAGTTCCGGGGGACGAAATCAGCCCCAGCATTTT.

The chain couples TRBV5-1 to TRBJ2-1; 11 bases align to TRBD2. CDR1 and CDR2 from the germline V gene are SGHRS and YFSETQ. The length of the CDR3 is 18 residues. J gave up 1 base and V 2 bases, and 8 bases lay outside the gene matches. CDR3: CASSLLQGLAASYNEQFF. For the CDR3, the DNA is TGCGCCAGCAGCTTACTACAGGGACTAGCGGCATCCTACAATGAGCAGTTCTTC. Full variable domain (missing parts from reference TRBV5-1 and TRBJ2-1): KAGVTQTPRYLIKTRGQQVTLSCSPISGHRSVSWYQQTPGQGLQFLFEYFSETQRNKGNFPGRFSGRQFSNSRSEMNVSTLELGDSALYLCASSLLQGLAASYNEQFFGPGTRLTVL.

This clone was found a few times. V and J are TRBV24-1 and TRBJ2-2; 9 nucleotides align to TRBD1. Germline-derived CDR1 and CDR2 are KGHDR and SFDVKD. V lost 7 bases and J lost 4; bases outside the gene matches: 3. The CDR3 has 14 residues. The CDR3 here is CATRGTGSTGELFF. The CDR3 nucleotides read TGTGCCACCAGGGGGACAGGGAGCACCGGGGAGCTGTTTTTT.

The rearrangement joins TRBV14 to TRBJ2-7; 9 nucleotides match TRBD2. This CDR3 is built from 15 residues. The germline V gene has CDR1 SGHDN and CDR2 FVKESK. The V and J ends lost 1 base and 7 bases, in that order; junction bases with no gene match: 8. The CDR3 DNA follows: TGTGCCAGCAGCCAAGTCCTAGCGGGGCCCTTGGAGCAGTACTTC. The encoded protein is CASSQVLAGPLEQYF.

The rearrangement joins TRBV7-2 to TRBJ2-7; TRBD2 matches 9 bases. Germline V gene data show CDR1 as SGHTA and CDR2 as FQGNSA. The trim removed 1 base at V and 5 bases at J, leaving 6 bases unmatched. The CDR3 is 15 residues long. In DNA form, the CDR3 reads TGTGCCAGCAGCTTAGACAGCGGGAGGCTCAACGAGCAGTACTTC. Translated: CASSLDSGRLNEQYF. Supplemented by reference TRBV7-2 and TRBJ2-7, the full variable domain reads GAGVSQSPSNKVTEKGKDVELRCDPISGHTALYWYRQSLGQGLEFLIYFQGNSAPDKSGLPSDRFSAERTGGSVSTLTIQRTQQEDSAVYLCASSLDSGRLNEQYFGPGTRLTVT.

The V and J genes are TRBV7-2 and TRBJ2-3; tentative D call: TRBD2 (6 bases). V lost 0 bases and J 2 bases, leaving 15 bases between the germline ends. The CDR3 is 17 residues long. CDR1 and CDR2 from the germline V gene are SGHTA and FQGNSA. CDR3 DNA sequence: TGTGCCAGCAGCTTAGCCCCACTAGCCTCAACCACAGATACGCAGTATTTT. It encodes CASSLAPLASTTDTQYF.

The CDR3 DNA is TGTGCCAGCAGTTACACCGAGACAGGGTCCTATGGCTACACCTTC. Its translation is CASSYTETGSYGYTF. V usage is TRBV6-2 or TRBV6-3 and J usage is TRBJ1-2, with 7 bases aligning to TRBD1. After removal of 2 bases from V and 4 bases from J, the junction contained 7 bases not matched to a gene. CDR1 MNHEY and CDR2 SVGEGT come from the germline V gene. The CDR3 has 15 amino acids.

The genes are TRBV7-6 and TRBJ2-7; TRBD2 is a possible D gene (6 bases). Germline CDR1 reads SGHVS; CDR2 reads FNYEAQ. This CDR3 has 14 residues. V lost 5 bases and J lost 7, with 18 bases in between. The CDR3 DNA reads as TGTGCCAGCAGCCCGCCCGGGACCGCGGGGGAGCAGTACTTC. Translated, it gives CASSPPGTAGEQYF.

The chain employs TRBV5-1 and TRBJ2-1; 7 bases agree with TRBD2. The CDR3 totals 17 residues. With V trimmed by 5 bases and J by 3 bases, 14 bases remained unmatched. The germline gives CDR1 SGHRS, CDR2 YFSETQ. The CDR3 region is CASRTLLGGPFYNEQFF. For the CDR3, the DNA is TGCGCCAGCAGGACCTTATTGGGAGGGCCGTTCTACAATGAGCAGTTCTTC. Drawing the rest from reference TRBV5-1 and TRBJ2-1, the complete variable domain is KAGVTQTPRYLIKTRGQQVTLSCSPISGHRSVSWYQQTPGQGLQFLFEYFSETQRNKGNFPGRFSGRQFSNSRSEMNVSTLELGDSALYLCASRTLLGGPFYNEQFFGPGTRLTVL.

The genes are TRBV7-2 and TRBJ1-1; TRBD1 matches at 7 bases. V shed 5 bases and J 1 base; nucleotides not matched to a gene: 7. Germline V CDR1 and CDR2: SGHTA, FQGNSA. The CDR3 contains 15 residues. The CDR3 region is CASSPSRGRNTEAFF. The CDR3 bases are TGTGCCAGCAGCCCCTCTAGGGGGCGGAACACTGAAGCTTTCTTT.

The rearrangement links TRBV2 to TRBJ2-7; D perhaps matches TRBD1 (5 bases). Trimming took 6 bases from V and 7 from J, leaving 16 bases between them. Looked up from germline, CDR1 is SNHLY and CDR2 is FYNNEI. This CDR3 spans 13 amino acids. CDR3 nucleotides: TGTGCCAGCAGCCGATCGACAGCCTCAGAGCAGTACTTC. Amino acid sequence: CASSRSTASEQYF.